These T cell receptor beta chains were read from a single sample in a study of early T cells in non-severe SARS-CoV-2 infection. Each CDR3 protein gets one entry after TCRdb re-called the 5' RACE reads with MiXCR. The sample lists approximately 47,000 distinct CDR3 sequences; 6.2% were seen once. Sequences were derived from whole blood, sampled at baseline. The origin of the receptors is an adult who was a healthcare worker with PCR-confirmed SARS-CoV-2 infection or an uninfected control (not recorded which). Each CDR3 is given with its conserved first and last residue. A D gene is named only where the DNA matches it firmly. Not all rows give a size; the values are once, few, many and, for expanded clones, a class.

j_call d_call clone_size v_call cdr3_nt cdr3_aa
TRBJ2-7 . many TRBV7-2 TGTGCCAGCAGCGCCATGTACGAGCAGTACTTC CASSAMYEQYF
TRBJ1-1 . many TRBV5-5 TGTGCCAGCAGCCCCGTACCTACAGTATCGAACACTGAAGCTTTCTTT CASSPVPTVSNTEAFF
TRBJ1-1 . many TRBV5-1 TGCGCCAGCAGCTCACTTACCAGGGTCGCTGAAGCTTTCTTT CASSSLTRVAEAFF
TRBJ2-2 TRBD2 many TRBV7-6 TGTGCCAGCAGCGACCTCCCGGGAGGGCCGAGCACCGGGGAGCTGTTTTTT CASSDLPGGPSTGELFF
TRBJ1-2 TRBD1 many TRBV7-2 TGTGCCAGCAGCTCCGGGGGGACAGGATTCAAAAACTATGGCTACACCTTC CASSSGGTGFKNYGYTF
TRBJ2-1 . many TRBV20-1 TGCAGTGCTGGGCTAGACTACTACAATGAGCAGTTCTTC CSAGLDYYNEQFF
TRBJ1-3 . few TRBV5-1 TGCGCCAGCAGCAAAACAGGGTCTGGAAACACCATATATTTT CASSKTGSGNTIYF
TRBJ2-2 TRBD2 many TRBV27 TGTGCCAGCAGTTTAAGCGGGAGGTACACCGGGGAGCTGTTTTTT CASSLSGRYTGELFF
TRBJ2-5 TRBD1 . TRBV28 TGTGCCAGCAGTTCGACAGGGGGGAGCGAGACCCAGTACTTC CASSSTGGSETQYF
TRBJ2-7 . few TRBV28 TGTGCCAGCAAAGAACTAGGATACGAGCAGTACTTC CASKELGYEQYF
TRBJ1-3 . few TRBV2 TGTGCCAGCAGTGAAAGCTTCTCTGGAAACACCATATATTTT CASSESFSGNTIYF
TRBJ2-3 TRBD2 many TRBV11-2 TGTGCCAGCAGCCTTAGTAGCGGGAGGGCCTTCACAGATACGCAGTATTTT CASSLSSGRAFTDTQYF
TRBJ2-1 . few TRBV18 TGTGCCAGCTCACCGACCGCAGTGGTATCCAATGAGCAGTTCTTC CASSPTAVVSNEQFF
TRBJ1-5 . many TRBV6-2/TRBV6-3 TGTGCCAGCAGCCACGGGGGGGATCAGCCCCAGCATTTT CASSHGGDQPQHF
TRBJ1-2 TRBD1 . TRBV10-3 TGTGCCATCACCGGACAGGGATCCTATGGCTACACCTTC CAITGQGSYGYTF
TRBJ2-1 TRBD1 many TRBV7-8 TGTGCCAGCAGCTTACGGACAGGGTTCCCCCATGAGCAGTTCTTC CASSLRTGFPHEQFF
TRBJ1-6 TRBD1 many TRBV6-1 TGTGCCAGCAGCGCTCGGACAGGCTCCGCCGGGGGTTCACCCCTCCACTTT CASSARTGSAGGSPLHF
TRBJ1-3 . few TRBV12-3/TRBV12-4 TGTGCCAGCAGTCTAGCTTACTCTGGAAACACCATATATTTT CASSLAYSGNTIYF
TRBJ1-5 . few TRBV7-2 TGTGCCAGCAGCTTAGTACCAGGGTACAATCAGCCCCAGCATTTT CASSLVPGYNQPQHF
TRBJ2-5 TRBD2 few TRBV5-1 TGCGCCAGCAGCGGGGGACTAGCGGCGGGGCAGAAAGAGACCCAGTACTTC CASSGGLAAGQKETQYF
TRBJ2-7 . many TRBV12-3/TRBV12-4 TGTGCCACAAAACCCCAGGCGGGTTCGGGCCACGAGCAGTACTTC CATKPQAGSGHEQYF
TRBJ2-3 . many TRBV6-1 TGTGCCAGCAGTGAAGCCCTAGGGAGAAGCACAGATACGCAGTATTTT CASSEALGRSTDTQYF
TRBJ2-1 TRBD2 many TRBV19 TGTGCCAGTAGTATGAGGCTAGCGGCGAACCGGGTCAATGAGCAGTTCTTC CASSMRLAANRVNEQFF
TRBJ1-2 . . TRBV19 TGTGCCAGTAGTGTGGGACTGTCCTATGGCTACACCTTC CASSVGLSYGYTF
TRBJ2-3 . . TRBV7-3 TGTGCCAGCAGCATCGCGCTCGGTCCTACGCAGTATTTT CASSIALGPTQYF
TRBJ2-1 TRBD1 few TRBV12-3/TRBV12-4 TGTGCCAGCTGCCCCGGGACAGGGCCCAATGAGCAGTTCTTC CASCPGTGPNEQFF